This T cell receptor beta chain was sequenced in a study of cytomegalovirus exposure and HLA in healthy donors. Researchers ran the PCR with 60 Vbeta and 13 Jbeta primers. Data came from immunoSEQ multiplex PCR; TCRdb stores just in-frame clones and leaves some out. The repertoire holds 55,000 to 70,000 clones, with 60% to 75% as singletons. CDR3 size: 15 residues. With 3 bases clipped from V and 4 bases from J, the junction kept 6 bases outside the gene matches. In germline, CDR1 is SGHRS, CDR2 YFSETQ. V usage is TRBV5-1 and J usage is TRBJ1-3; 8 nucleotides align to TRBD1. This receptor was taken from a woman aged 55 to 70 in good health and CMV-seropositive. The specimen sequenced was PBMCs. The CDR3 loop reads CASSSTGDRGNTIYF. As DNA, the CDR3 is TGCGCCAGCAGCTCGACAGGGGACAGGGGAAACACCATATATTTT.